A single sample gave rise to the 9 T cell receptor beta chains below, sequenced in a study of shared clonotypes between healthy human individuals. TCRdb's copy holds only in-frame clones and misses some; the assay was immunoSEQ multiplex PCR. The data show millions of clones, approximately 93% seen once. Specimen: naive CD4+ T cells from PBMCs. The subset denotes: CD45RA+ positively selected. These TCRs come from a man younger than 35 in good health. Some clones in this sample may be carry-over from other donors' samples.

The CDR3 spells CASSIPGTEAFF. The CDR3 DNA sequence: TGTGCCAGCAGTATTCCCGGGACTGAAGCTTTCTTT. The V call is TRBV28, the J call TRBJ1-1, with D unresolved. Trimming shortened V by 5 bases and J by 5 bases, and 9 bases separated the two germline ends. The germline CDR1 and CDR2 sequences are MDHEN and SYDVKM. The CDR3 is 12 residues long.

V is TRBV19 and J is TRBJ1-5, with 8 bases fitting TRBD1. Germline lookup yields CDR1 LNHDA and CDR2 SQIVND (reference sequence). This CDR3 comprises 16 residues. Germline trimming cut 5 bases from V and 2 bases from J; bases unmatched to any gene: 8. CDR3 DNA: TGTGCCAGTAGTGTTAATACAGGGGGGGGCAATCAGCCCCAGCATTTT. It specifies CASSVNTGGGNQPQHF.

The rearrangement uses TRBV11-2 and TRBJ1-6; D gene ambiguous. From germline, CDR1 is SGHAT and CDR2 FQNNGV. V was pared by 6 bases and J by 6 bases, with 12 bases between. The CDR3 has 14 residues. The CDR3: CASRELFANSPLHF. Here the CDR3 DNA reads TGTGCCAGCAGGGAATTATTTGCTAATTCACCCCTCCACTTT.

This rearrangement joins TRBV5-4 to TRBJ1-1; D is unclear. CDR1 and CDR2 from the germline V gene are SGHNT and YYREEE (reference sequence). V was pared by 4 bases and J by 1 base, with 8 bases between. The CDR3 length is 13 residues. The CDR3 loop is CASSPLQNTEAFF. The CDR3, as DNA: TGTGCCAGCAGCCCCCTCCAGAACACTGAAGCTTTCTTT.

This chain links TRBV19 with TRBJ2-1; perhaps TRBD2 as D (5 bases). V lost 3 bases and J lost 2, with 14 bases in between. Germline V gene lookup returns CDR1 LNHDA and CDR2 SQIVND (reference sequence). The CDR3 runs 16 residues. For the CDR3, the DNA is TGTGCCAGTAGTATGCTTTTAGCGTTCGCCTACAATGAGCAGTTCTTC. Protein sequence: CASSMLLAFAYNEQFF.

The chain has TRBV5-4 and TRBJ1-5; D not certain. Germline assignment: CDR1 SGHNT and CDR2 YYREEE (reference sequence). CDR3 size: 14 residues. V was clipped by 4 bases and J by 11 bases, with 19 bases between them. This chain's CDR3 is CASSTDTDQRSQHF. CDR3 coding DNA: TGTGCCAGCAGCACCGACACGGATCAGCGGTCCCAGCATTTT. Supplemented by reference TRBV5-4 and TRBJ1-5, the full variable domain reads ETGVTQSPTHLIKTRGQQVTLRCSSQSGHNTVSWYQQALGQGPQFIFQYYREEENGRGNFPPRFSGLQFPNYSSELNVNALELDDSALYLCASSTDTDQRSQHFGDGTRLSIL.

V is TRBV15 and J is TRBJ2-7, with TRBD1 identical over 7 bases. V gave up 5 bases and J gave up 3 bases; unmatched junction bases: 10. CDR3 size: 15 residues. In germline, CDR1 is LNHNV, CDR2 YYDKDF (reference sequence). The CDR3: CATSRNRDRIYEQYF. The CDR3 coding sequence is TGTGCCACCAGCCGAAACCGGGACAGAATCTACGAGCAGTACTTC.

J is TRBJ1-2 and V is TRBV30, with 7 positions matching TRBD1. The germline CDR1 and CDR2 sequences are GTSNPN and SVGIG (reference sequence). The CDR3 is 12 amino acids. J lost 6 bases, V lost 2 bases, and 3 bases had no gene match. The CDR3 DNA reads as TGTGCCTGGAGTTTACAGGGGAATGGCTACACCTTC. Protein product: CAWSLQGNGYTF.

This rearrangement joins TRBV5-6 to TRBJ1-1; 8 nucleotides agree with TRBD1. CDR1 is SGHDT and CDR2 is YYEEEE in the germline V gene. After removal of 3 bases from V and 0 bases from J, the junction contained 7 bases not matched to a gene. This CDR3 is built from 16 residues. The DNA for the CDR3 is TGTGCCAGCAGCTCAGACAGGGGCACCATGAACACTGAAGCTTTCTTT. Encoded protein: CASSSDRGTMNTEAFF. Filled out from reference TRBV5-6 and TRBJ1-1, the complete variable domain reads DAGVTQSPTHLIKTRGQQVTLRCSPKSGHDTVSWYQQALGQGPQFIFQYYEEEERQRGNFPDRFSGHQFPNYSSELNVNALLLGDSALYLCASSSDRGTMNTEAFFGQGTRLTVV.